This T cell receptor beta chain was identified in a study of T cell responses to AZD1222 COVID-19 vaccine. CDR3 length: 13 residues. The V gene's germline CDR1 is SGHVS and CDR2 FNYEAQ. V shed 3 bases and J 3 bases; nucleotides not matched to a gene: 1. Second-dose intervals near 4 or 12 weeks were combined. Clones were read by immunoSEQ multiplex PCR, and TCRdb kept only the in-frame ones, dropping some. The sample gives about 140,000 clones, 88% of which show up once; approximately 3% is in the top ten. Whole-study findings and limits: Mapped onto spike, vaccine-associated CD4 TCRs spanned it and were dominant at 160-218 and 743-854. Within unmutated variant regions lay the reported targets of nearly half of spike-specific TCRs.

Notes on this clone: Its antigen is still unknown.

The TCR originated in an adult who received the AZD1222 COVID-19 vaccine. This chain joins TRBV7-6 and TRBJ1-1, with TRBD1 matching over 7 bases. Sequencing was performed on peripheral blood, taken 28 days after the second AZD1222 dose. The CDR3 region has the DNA TGTGCCAGCAGCTTCGACAGGGACACTGAAGCTTTCTTT. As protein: CASSFDRDTEAFF.